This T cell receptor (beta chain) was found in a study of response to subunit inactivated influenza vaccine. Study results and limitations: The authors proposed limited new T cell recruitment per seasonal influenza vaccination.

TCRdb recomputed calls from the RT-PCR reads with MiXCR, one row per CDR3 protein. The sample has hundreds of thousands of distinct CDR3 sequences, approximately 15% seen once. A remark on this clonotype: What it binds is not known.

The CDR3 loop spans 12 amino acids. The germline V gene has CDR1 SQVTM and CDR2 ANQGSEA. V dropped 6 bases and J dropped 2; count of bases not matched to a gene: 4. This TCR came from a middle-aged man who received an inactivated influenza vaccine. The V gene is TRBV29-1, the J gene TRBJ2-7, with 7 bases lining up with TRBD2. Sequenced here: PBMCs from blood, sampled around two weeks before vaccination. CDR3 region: CSVGGGAYEQYF. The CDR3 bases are TGCAGCGTGGGGGGGGGTGCCTACGAGCAGTACTTC.